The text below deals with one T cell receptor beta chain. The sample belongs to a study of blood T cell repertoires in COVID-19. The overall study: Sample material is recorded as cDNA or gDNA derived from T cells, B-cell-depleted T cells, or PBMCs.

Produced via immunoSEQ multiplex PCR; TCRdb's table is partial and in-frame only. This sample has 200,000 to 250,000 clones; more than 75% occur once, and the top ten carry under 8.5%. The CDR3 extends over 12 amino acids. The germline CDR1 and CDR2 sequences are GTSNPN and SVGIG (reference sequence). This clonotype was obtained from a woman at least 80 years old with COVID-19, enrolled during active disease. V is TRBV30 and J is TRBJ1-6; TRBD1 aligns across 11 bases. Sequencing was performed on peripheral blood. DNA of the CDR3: TGTGCTGTGGGACAGGGGGGGGGACCCCTCCACTTT. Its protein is CAVGQGGGPLHF. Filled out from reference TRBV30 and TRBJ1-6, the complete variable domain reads SQTIHQWPATLVQPVGSPLSLECTVEGTSNPNLYWYRQAAGRGLQLLFYSVGIGQISSEVPQNLSASRPQDRQFILSSKKLLLSDSGFYLCAVGQGGGPLHFGNGTRLTVT.